This is a list of T cell receptor beta chains from one sample in a study of T cells expressing NK-cell markers. TCRdb processed the 5' RACE reads again and assigns one entry to each CDR3 protein, with no DNA. Listed are about 400,000 distinct CDR3 sequences; roughly a tenth falls within the top ten. Sequenced input: blood T cells: a sorted CD56 or NKG2C T cell subset, CD4+ or CD8+ T cells, or bulk PBMC T cells (not recorded which). The receptors here all came from a woman in her forties or fifties in good health. Each CDR3 is given with its conserved first and last residue.

len: 16
v_gene: TRBV30
j_gene: TRBJ1-2
CDR3aa: CAWKGGPKGSGYGYTF

len: 13
v_gene: TRBV4-1
j_gene: TRBJ1-4
CDR3aa: CASSQLQGEKLFF

len: 13
v_gene: TRBV12-3/TRBV12-4
j_gene: TRBJ1-1
CDR3aa: CASTERDRVEAFF

len: 13
v_gene: TRBV20-1
j_gene: TRBJ1-2
CDR3aa: CSANLSPNYGYTF

len: 11
v_gene: TRBV20-1
j_gene: TRBJ2-1
CDR3aa: CSSAWGNEQFF

len: 13
v_gene: TRBV20-1
j_gene: TRBJ2-3
CDR3aa: CSANAVVGDTQYF

len: 16
v_gene: TRBV3-1
j_gene: TRBJ2-1
CDR3aa: CASSQGPGTVYNEQFF

len: 15
v_gene: TRBV12-3/TRBV12-4
j_gene: TRBJ1-1
CDR3aa: CASSPWGPWGTEAFF

len: 16
v_gene: TRBV5-1
j_gene: TRBJ2-4
CDR3aa: CASRFVGGDGKNIQYF

len: 14
v_gene: TRBV12-3/TRBV12-4
j_gene: TRBJ2-1
CDR3aa: CASSFDRGTDEQFF

len: 17
v_gene: TRBV27
j_gene: TRBJ2-7
CDR3aa: CASSQVLLAGYSYEQYF

len: 15
v_gene: TRBV3-1
j_gene: TRBJ1-5
CDR3aa: CASSQGLAINQPQHF

len: 17
v_gene: TRBV15
j_gene: TRBJ2-2
CDR3aa: CATSRDSLAGGTGELFF

len: 14
v_gene: TRBV12-3/TRBV12-4
j_gene: TRBJ2-1
CDR3aa: CASSLDREENEQFF

len: 15
v_gene: TRBV12-3/TRBV12-4
j_gene: TRBJ2-7
CDR3aa: CASSLAEGVSVEQYF

len: 14
v_gene: TRBV19
j_gene: TRBJ1-2
CDR3aa: CASSMEFTGRGYTF

len: 16
v_gene: TRBV11-2
j_gene: TRBJ2-1
CDR3aa: CASSPSRTLPYNEQFF

len: 16
v_gene: TRBV27
j_gene: TRBJ2-1
CDR3aa: CASSLYPGAAYNEQFF

len: 15
v_gene: TRBV7-3
j_gene: TRBJ2-1
CDR3aa: CASSLNEGGNTKQFF

len: 14
v_gene: TRBV5-1
j_gene: TRBJ2-4
CDR3aa: CASGPGLPKNIQYF

len: 16
v_gene: TRBV11-2
j_gene: TRBJ2-1
CDR3aa: CASSLAGSSPPMRQFF

len: 15
v_gene: TRBV20-1
j_gene: TRBJ2-4
CDR3aa: CSARGKGEAKNIQYF

len: 18
v_gene: TRBV5-1
j_gene: TRBJ2-6
CDR3aa: CASSFPGLADSGANVLTF

len: 14
v_gene: TRBV5-1
j_gene: TRBJ2-7
CDR3aa: CASSLEDRGYEQYF

len: 11
v_gene: TRBV29-1
j_gene: TRBJ2-7
CDR3aa: CSVEERDEQYF

len: 13
v_gene: TRBV5-6
j_gene: TRBJ2-2
CDR3aa: CASSYRGTGELFF

len: 15
v_gene: TRBV3-1
j_gene: TRBJ2-1
CDR3aa: CASSQAAGAPNEQFF

len: 14
v_gene: TRBV7-2
j_gene: TRBJ2-1
CDR3aa: CASSRWELGNEQFF

len: 13
v_gene: TRBV20-1
j_gene: TRBJ2-1
CDR3aa: CSARMWGYVEQFF

len: 13
v_gene: TRBV14
j_gene: TRBJ1-1
CDR3aa: CASSQEQFTEAFF

len: 15
v_gene: TRBV5-1
j_gene: TRBJ2-1
CDR3aa: CASSSVFRKNNEQFF

len: 14
v_gene: TRBV5-1
j_gene: TRBJ1-1
CDR3aa: CASSRSGMNTEAFF

len: 13
v_gene: TRBV20-1
j_gene: TRBJ2-1
CDR3aa: CSALGLVTNEQFF

len: 13
v_gene: TRBV5-4
j_gene: TRBJ2-3
CDR3aa: CASSLGVWDTQYF

len: 16
v_gene: TRBV12-5
j_gene: TRBJ2-3
CDR3aa: CASGPTTSGTTDTQYF

len: 15
v_gene: TRBV2
j_gene: TRBJ2-1
CDR3aa: CASSGGELLDNEQFF

len: 15
v_gene: TRBV18
j_gene: TRBJ2-1
CDR3aa: CASSPAKLAYNEQFF

len: 18
v_gene: TRBV9
j_gene: TRBJ1-3
CDR3aa: CASSFRTQGDASGNTIYF

len: 14
v_gene: TRBV20-1
j_gene: TRBJ1-1
CDR3aa: CSASRLVGSTEAFF

len: 14
v_gene: TRBV18
j_gene: TRBJ1-1
CDR3aa: CASSLQGLGTEAFF

len: 17
v_gene: TRBV6-6
j_gene: TRBJ2-7
CDR3aa: CASSITSGRLIPPEQYF

len: 14
v_gene: TRBV12-3/TRBV12-4
j_gene: TRBJ2-5
CDR3aa: CASSFPDASETQYF

len: 19
v_gene: TRBV5-5
j_gene: TRBJ2-4
CDR3aa: CASSPGLAGVRGPKNIQYF

len: 12
v_gene: TRBV29-1
j_gene: TRBJ1-1
CDR3aa: CSASRGRTEAFF

len: 16
v_gene: TRBV10-3
j_gene: TRBJ2-5
CDR3aa: CAISDALARPQETQYF

len: 12
v_gene: TRBV14
j_gene: TRBJ1-1
CDR3aa: CASSPGGTSAFF

len: 14
v_gene: TRBV7-2
j_gene: TRBJ2-1
CDR3aa: CASSLGGVGNEQFF

len: 15
v_gene: TRBV12-5
j_gene: TRBJ1-1
CDR3aa: CASGQGAGMNTEAFF

len: 15
v_gene: TRBV6-5
j_gene: TRBJ1-1
CDR3aa: CASSRSGTAFGEAFF

len: 14
v_gene: TRBV9
j_gene: TRBJ1-2
CDR3aa: CASSAGQGLGGYTF

len: 13
v_gene: TRBV20-1
j_gene: TRBJ1-1
CDR3aa: CSARDDRFLAAFF

len: 20
v_gene: TRBV18
j_gene: TRBJ2-7
CDR3aa: CASSPNDLRPGRGNSYEQYF

len: 20
v_gene: TRBV6-2/TRBV6-3
j_gene: TRBJ2-2
CDR3aa: CASSYTVSGRASRDTGELFF